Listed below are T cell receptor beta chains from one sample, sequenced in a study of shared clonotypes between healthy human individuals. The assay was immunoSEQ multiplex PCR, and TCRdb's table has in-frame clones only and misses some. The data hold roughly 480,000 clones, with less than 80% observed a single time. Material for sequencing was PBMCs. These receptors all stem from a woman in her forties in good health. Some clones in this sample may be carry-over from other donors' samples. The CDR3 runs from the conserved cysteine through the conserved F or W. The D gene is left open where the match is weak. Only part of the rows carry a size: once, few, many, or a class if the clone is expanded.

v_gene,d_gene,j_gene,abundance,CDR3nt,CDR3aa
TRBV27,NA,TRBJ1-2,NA,TGTGCCAGCAAAGGGCAGGGTTCTAACTATGGCTACACCTTC,CASKGQGSNYGYTF
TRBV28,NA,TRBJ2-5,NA,TGTGCCACCTCCAGGAAGACCCAGTACTTC,CATSRKTQYF
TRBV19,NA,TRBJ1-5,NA,TGTGCCAGTAGTATCGGTGCGGGGAACCAGCCCCAGCATTTT,CASSIGAGNQPQHF
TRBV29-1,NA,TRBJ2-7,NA,TGCAGCGTTGGCAGGGGGGAGGCCTACGAGCAGTACTTC,CSVGRGEAYEQYF
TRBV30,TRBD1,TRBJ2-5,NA,TGTGCCTGGAGTCCCGGGACAGGGGGTAGAGAGACCCAGTACTTC,CAWSPGTGGRETQYF
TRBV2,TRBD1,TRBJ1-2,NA,TGTGCCAGCAGTGAGGGTCTGGGACAGGGGGCTTGGGGCTACACCTTC,CASSEGLGQGAWGYTF
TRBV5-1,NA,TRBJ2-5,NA,TGCGCCAGCAGCCGGGACCGGGACACCGAGACCCAGTACTTC,CASSRDRDTETQYF
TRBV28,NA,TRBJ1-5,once,TGTGCCAGCAGAGTCTCGTCAGGAGGGATCAGCAATCAGCCCCAGCATTTT,CASRVSSGGISNQPQHF
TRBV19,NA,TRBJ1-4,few,TGTGCCAGTAGTGACCTCGCGGCATCGGGTGAAAAACTGTTTTTT,CASSDLAASGEKLFF
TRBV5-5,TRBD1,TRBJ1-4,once,TGTGCCAGCAGCTTAAGGGGACAGGGGGCCCAGAGGGATGAACGGAAACTGTTTTTT,CASSLRGQGAQRDERKLFF
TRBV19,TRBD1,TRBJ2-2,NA,TGTGCCAGTACCCTCGACAGGGTGGCGACCGGGGAGCTGTTTTTT,CASTLDRVATGELFF
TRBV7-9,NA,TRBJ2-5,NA,TGTGCCAGCAGCCTAAGGCAGCAAGAGACCCAGTACTTC,CASSLRQQETQYF
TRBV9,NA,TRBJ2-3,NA,TGTGCCAGCACCTGGAGGGAGAACGCAGATACGCAGTATTTT,CASTWRENADTQYF